This entry lists 15 T cell receptor beta chains sequenced from one sample in a study of blood T cell repertoires in COVID-19 (dated by TCRdb to the early 2020s). The library was obtained by the immunoSEQ multiplex PCR assay. TCRdb took over this immuneACCESS table, retaining in-frame rearrangements with V and J assigned. Such tables are incomplete; in checked studies, under half of the missing clones stem from an unresolved V gene, and the remainder is unexplained. The table for this sample lists 30,000 to 35,000 clones; almost 80% of them were counted only once. The top ten constitute 7% to 9% of the sample. The sample was peripheral blood. The receptors originated from a woman aged 55-69 years with acute or convalescent COVID-19.

The chain links TRBV2 to TRBJ2-7, with D perhaps matching TRBD2 (6 bases). The length of the CDR3 is 14 residues. Germline CDR1 and CDR2: SNHLY and FYNNEI. V lost 7 bases to trimming and J lost 0 bases, with 13 bases between them. Here the CDR3 DNA reads TGTGCCAGCATTCGGTGGGGGGACTCCTACGAGCAGTACTTC. Amino acids: CASIRWGDSYEQYF.

This clone came up a few times. The chain has TRBV2 and TRBJ1-2; the D is unclear. The ends were cut back, 4 bases at V and 7 bases at J, with 10 bases in the middle. Germline CDR1 is SNHLY and CDR2 is FYNNEI. The CDR3 has 12 residues. The CDR3 sequence is CASSAEGIGYTF. The CDR3 nucleotides read TGTGCCAGCAGTGCAGAGGGAATTGGCTACACCTTC.

Notes on this clone: Within the sample, other DNA sequences also encode this same CDR3. The chain carries TRBV5-4 and TRBJ2-5; 9 bases are shared with TRBD1. The germline CDR1 and CDR2 sequences are SGHNT and YYREEE (reference sequence). The CDR3 loop spans 15 amino acids. V gave up 2 bases and J gave up 5 bases; unmatched junction bases: 7. CDR3 in amino acids: CASSLQGAGEETQYF. The CDR3 DNA follows: TGTGCCAGCAGCTTACAGGGGGCCGGCGAGGAGACCCAGTACTTC.

The rearrangement links TRBV3-1 (or the pseudogene TRBV3-2) to TRBJ1-1, with D perhaps matching TRBD1 (5 bases). Germline V gives CDR1 LGHDT, CDR2 YNNKEL (reference sequence). V was pared by 1 base and J by 9 bases, with 9 bases between. CDR3 length equals 12 residues. CDR3 DNA sequence: TGTGCCAGCAGCCAAGTGGAGGGGAAAGCTTTCTTT. Its protein is CASSQVEGKAFF.

The J gene is TRBJ1-1, the V gene TRBV12-5; TRBD1 matches 9 bases. V dropped 4 bases and J dropped 5; count of bases not matched to a gene: 5. CDR3 length equals 14 residues. The V gene's germline CDR1 is LGHNT and CDR2 FRNRAP. The CDR3 bases are TGTGCTAGTGGTTCCGGACAGGGGTGGACTGAAGCTTTCTTT. Encoded protein: CASGSGQGWTEAFF.

The V gene is TRBV11-2, the J gene TRBJ1-6, with D possibly being TRBD1 (5 bases). Germline lookup yields CDR1 SGHAT and CDR2 FQNNGV. CDR3 size: 15 residues. The V gene lost 6 bases and the J gene lost 7 bases, with 16 bases spanning the gap. The CDR3 DNA reads as TGTGCCAGCAGACCGGGAGGGGAGACGAATTCACCCCTCCACTTT. Its translation: CASRPGGETNSPLHF.

This chain uses TRBV6-5 with TRBJ2-4, with TRBD2 identical over 12 bases. CDR1 and CDR2 from the germline V gene are MNHEY and SVGAGI. The CDR3 extends over 15 amino acids. V shed 5 bases, J shed 7 bases, and the junction held 6 bases outside the gene matches. CDR3 protein: CASSLAGGPGNIQYF. The CDR3 nucleotides read TGTGCCAGCAGTCTAGCGGGGGGGCCGGGGAACATTCAGTACTTC.

This rearrangement joins TRBV10-3 to TRBJ1-1; D is uncertain. CDR3 length: 14 amino acids. CDR1 and CDR2 (germline): ENHRY, SYGVKD. The V and J ends lost 0 bases and 1 base respectively, with 6 bases between them. CDR3 loop: CAISESTANTEAFF. CDR3 DNA: TGTGCCATCAGTGAGTCTACAGCGAACACTGAAGCTTTCTTT.

The chain carries TRBV5-1 and TRBJ2-3; 13 nucleotides agree with TRBD2. V trimming: 0 bases; J trimming: 4 bases; junction bases outside the gene matches: 2. This CDR3 is 16 amino acids long. From germline, CDR1 is SGHRS and CDR2 YFSETQ. CDR3 nucleotide sequence: TGCGCCAGCAGCTTGGGGACTAGCGGGGGTCCAGATACGCAGTATTTT. Protein product: CASSLGTSGGPDTQYF.

This rearrangement joins TRBV2 to TRBJ1-1, with D possibly being TRBD1 (6 bases). V lost 6 bases and J lost 8, with 13 bases in between. CDR3 length equals 12 residues. Germline-derived CDR1 and CDR2 are SNHLY and FYNNEI. The CDR3 protein is CASSRTGMEAFF. CDR3 bases: TGTGCCAGCAGCCGCACAGGGATGGAAGCTTTCTTT.

The chain links TRBV6-5 to TRBJ2-7; 7 bases match TRBD2. Unmatched junction bases numbered 1, after V lost 8 bases and J lost 3 bases. CDR1 MNHEY and CDR2 SVGAGI come from the germline V gene. The CDR3 runs 11 residues. DNA of the CDR3: TGTGCCAGCGGGGGGGGCTACGAGCAGTACTTC. This encodes CASGGGYEQYF.

The gene calls are TRBV7-8 and TRBJ1-5; 7 bases are shared with TRBD1. The CDR3 contains 16 residues. Looked up from germline, CDR1 is SGHVS and CDR2 is FQNEAQ. Losses at the gene ends were 5 bases for V and 6 bases for J; bases not matched to a gene: 13. The CDR3, as DNA: TGTGCCAGCAGCCGATTTGTTACAGGGGTTAGTCAGCCCCAGCATTTT. Translating gives CASSRFVTGVSQPQHF.

The chain uses TRBV11-2 and TRBJ2-7; D not certain. V shed 6 bases and J shed 2 bases, with 5 bases lying between them. CDR1 SGHAT and CDR2 FQNNGV come from the germline V gene. The CDR3 contains 11 residues. CDR3 residues: CASRSAYEQYF. Here the CDR3 DNA reads TGTGCCAGCAGGTCCGCCTACGAGCAGTACTTC.

The chain carries TRBV14 and TRBJ1-6; D remains ambiguous. Deletions cut 1 base from V and 6 bases from J, with 7 bases between. The CDR3 sequence is 14 residues long. Germline V CDR1 and CDR2: SGHDN, FVKESK. Here the CDR3 reads CASSQGVVNSPLHF. Here the CDR3 DNA reads TGTGCCAGCAGCCAAGGAGTAGTTAATTCACCCCTCCACTTT.

V gene TRBV27 combines with J gene TRBJ1-5; 8 bases are shared with TRBD1. CDR1 MNHEY and CDR2 SMNVEV come from the germline V gene (reference sequence). V lost 0 bases to trimming and J lost 2 bases; unmatched junction nucleotides: 6. This CDR3 is 17 amino acids long. This chain's CDR3 is CASSLSGTGVRNQPQHF. CDR3 DNA: TGTGCCAGCAGTTTATCCGGGACAGGTGTCCGCAATCAGCCCCAGCATTTT.